Below are 31 T cell receptor beta chains sequenced from a single sample in a study of T cells after yellow fever vaccination. TCRdb called the 5' RACE reads again in MiXCR, with one record for every CDR3 protein. The data contain some 670,000 distinct CDR3 sequences, over 9% of them singletons. This sample comprised PBMCs, obtained on the day of the yellow fever booster vaccination. These receptors all stem from a man aged 25-45 years who received the YFV17D yellow fever vaccine.

The chain recombines TRBV6-5 with TRBJ2-5; D is possibly TRBD1 (6 bases). Germline CDR1 reads MNHEY; CDR2 reads SVGAGI. Trimming stripped 2 bases from V and 1 base from J, with 20 bases between. CDR3 length: 18 residues. CDR3 loop: CASSYSQGRSVGQETQYF. As DNA, the CDR3 is TGTGCCAGCAGTTACAGCCAGGGGCGGTCCGTGGGCCAAGAGACCCAGTACTTC.

The genes are TRBV7-2 and TRBJ2-5; possible D gene TRBD2, 6 bases. Trimming removed 5 bases at V and 5 bases at J, with 18 bases between. Germline CDR1 reads SGHTA; CDR2 reads FQGNSA. The CDR3 extends over 15 amino acids. The chain's CDR3 is CASSRSYGSQETQYF. The CDR3 DNA follows: TGTGCCAGCAGCCGGTCCTACGGGAGTCAGGAGACCCAGTACTTC.

The chain employs TRBV12-3 or TRBV12-4 and TRBJ2-7, with 7 bases that match TRBD2. After removal of 1 base from V and 3 bases from J, the junction contained 12 bases not matched to a gene. CDR3 length: 17 residues. The CDR3 sequence is CASSLGFSGLGFYEQYF. The CDR3 nucleotides are TGTGCCAGCAGTTTAGGGTTCTCTGGACTAGGTTTCTACGAGCAGTACTTC.

The CDR3 sequence: CASSYVGQQFF. Here the CDR3 DNA reads TGTGCCAGCAGTTACGTAGGACAGCAGTTCTTC. The rearrangement uses TRBV6-2 or TRBV6-3 and TRBJ2-1; D remains unclear. Germline lookup yields CDR1 MNHEY and CDR2 SVGEGT. V lost 2 bases and J 11 bases, leaving 7 bases between the germline ends. The CDR3 length is 11 residues.

The rearrangement uses TRBV20-1 and TRBJ1-2, with 7 nucleotides matching TRBD1. Germline CDR1 and CDR2: DFQATT and SNEGSKA (reference sequence). This CDR3 has 14 residues. Trimming took 5 bases from V and 4 from J; bases not matched to a gene: 10. CDR3 bases: TGCAGTGCTGCTACAGGGGACAAGGGCTATGGCTACACCTTC. Amino acids: CSAATGDKGYGYTF.

V and J are TRBV18 and TRBJ2-5; 9 nucleotides line up with TRBD1. From germline, CDR1 is KGHSH and CDR2 LQKENI. Trimming removed 4 bases from V and 5 bases from J; junction bases left unmatched: 8. The CDR3 spans 15 residues. The CDR3 nucleotides read TGTGCCAGCTCACTCTGGACAGGGGAGGAGGAGACCCAGTACTTC. Its translation is CASSLWTGEEETQYF. The entire variable domain, with the rest obtained from reference TRBV18 and TRBJ2-5, is as follows: NAGVMQNPRHLVRRRGQEARLRCSPMKGHSHVYWYRQLPEEGLKFMVYLQKENIIDESGMPKERFSAEFPKEGPSILRIQQVVRGDSAAYFCASSLWTGEEETQYFGPGTRLLVL.

This clonotype was seen a handful of times. The chain carries TRBV20-1 and TRBJ2-1; TRBD2 matches at 9 bases. The CDR3 spans 15 residues. Germline CDR1 and CDR2: DFQATT and SNEGSKA (reference sequence). With V trimmed by 5 bases and J by 3 bases, 8 bases remained unmatched. CDR3 sequence (DNA): TGCAGTGCTGCTTCTAGCGGGAATATCTACAATGAGCAGTTCTTC. Translating gives CSAASSGNIYNEQFF.

This clonotype was seen ten or more times. The V gene is TRBV11-2, the J gene TRBJ2-3; 14 bases align to TRBD2. The junction had 1 base not matched to a gene; V was cut back by 1 base and J by 4 bases. Germline V gives CDR1 SGHAT, CDR2 FQNNGV. The CDR3 extends over 16 amino acids. CDR3 region: CASSLGGLAGADTQYF. The CDR3 region has the DNA TGTGCCAGCAGCTTAGGGGGACTAGCGGGGGCAGATACGCAGTATTTT. Full variable domain (outside the CDR3, taken from reference TRBV11-2 and TRBJ2-3): EAGVAQSPRYKIIEKRQSVAFWCNPISGHATLYWYQQILGQGPKLLIQFQNNGVVDDSQLPKDRFSAERLKGVDSTLKIQPAKLEDSAVYLCASSLGGLAGADTQYFGPGTRLTVL.

The V gene is TRBV3-1, the J gene TRBJ2-1; weak D call: TRBD2 (6 bases). Trimming removed 6 bases from V and 6 bases from J, with 18 bases in between. Germline lookup yields CDR1 LGHDT and CDR2 YNNKEL (reference sequence). The CDR3 runs 15 residues. This CDR3 is CASRSRDSIPNEQFF. Written as DNA, the CDR3 is TGTGCCAGCAGATCCCGGGACTCCATTCCCAATGAGCAGTTCTTC.

This clonotype was counted between two and nine times. The V gene is TRBV4-3, the J gene TRBJ2-5; TRBD1 matches 7 bases. J lost 5 bases, V lost 3 bases, and 12 bases had no gene match. The CDR3 sequence is 16 residues long. The germline gives CDR1 LGHNA, CDR2 YSLEER. CDR3 nucleotides: TGCGCCAGCAGCCAGCCCCCCGACAGGGTATGGGAGACCCAGTACTTC. Amino acids: CASSQPPDRVWETQYF.

This chain joins TRBV28 and TRBJ2-1; tentative D call: TRBD1 (8 bases). The V and J ends lost 7 bases and 8 bases respectively, with 21 bases between them. The CDR3 consists of 15 residues. Germline CDR1 is MDHEN and CDR2 is SYDVKM. CDR3 in amino acids: CASIGGGGRGHEQFF. The CDR3 DNA reads TGTGCCAGCATAGGGGGAGGGGGCAGGGGGCATGAGCAGTTCTTC.

The sample holds a few counts of this clonotype. This chain uses TRBV14 with TRBJ2-1, with TRBD2 as a possible D gene (5 bases). Trimming stripped 1 base from V and 10 bases from J, with 11 bases between. CDR1 is SGHDN, CDR2 FVKESK, per germline. The CDR3 sequence is 13 residues long. CDR3 residues: CASSQVSGGEQFF. DNA of the CDR3: TGTGCCAGCAGCCAAGTATCAGGAGGAGAGCAGTTCTTC. Based on the CDR3 plus reference TRBV14 and TRBJ2-1, the full variable domain is EAGVTQFPSHSVIEKGQTVTLRCDPISGHDNLYWYRRVMGKEIKFLLHFVKESKQDESGMPNNRFLAERTGGTYSTLKVQPAELEDSGVYFCASSQVSGGEQFFGPGTRLTVL.

The rearrangement links TRBV12-3 or TRBV12-4 to TRBJ1-2, with 8 bases lining up with TRBD1. V dropped 5 bases and J dropped 8; count of bases not matched to a gene: 4. The CDR3 totals 12 residues. The CDR3: CASSKTGEGYTF. Written as DNA, the CDR3 is TGTGCCAGCAGTAAGACAGGGGAAGGCTACACCTTC.

This clonotype was counted between two and nine times. The V call is TRBV19, the J call TRBJ2-6; D is perhaps TRBD2 (7 bases). This CDR3 contains 18 residues. Trimming cost V 4 bases and J 2 bases, with 18 bases left between them. The germline CDR1 and CDR2 sequences are LNHDA and SQIVND (reference sequence). The CDR3 region is CASSRHSGGGAGANVLTF. For the CDR3, the DNA is TGTGCCAGTAGTAGACATTCCGGAGGGGGGGCTGGGGCCAACGTCCTGACTTTC.

J is TRBJ2-2 and V is TRBV29-1; 7 bases agree with TRBD2. V trimming: 4 bases; J trimming: 4 bases; junction bases outside the gene matches: 9. The CDR3 runs 15 residues. The germline V gene encodes CDR1 SQVTM and CDR2 ANQGSEA. The chain's CDR3 is CSVAAAGVSTGELFF. In DNA form, the CDR3 reads TGCAGCGTTGCTGCGGCGGGAGTTAGCACCGGGGAGCTGTTTTTT.

The table lists this clonotype with many counts. This rearrangement joins TRBV6-1 to TRBJ2-2, with a possible D match to TRBD1 (7 bases). This CDR3 is built from 15 residues. Trimming removed 10 bases from V and 6 bases from J, with 21 bases in between. Germline-derived CDR1 and CDR2 are MNHNS and SASEGT. The CDR3 region is CAIRGAGGLAGELFF. The CDR3 coding sequence is TGTGCCATCAGGGGGGCAGGGGGTTTGGCCGGGGAGCTGTTTTTT.

The chain couples TRBV20-1 to TRBJ1-2; 8 bases agree with TRBD1. V shed 7 bases and J 4 bases; nucleotides not matched to a gene: 11. The CDR3 extends over 14 amino acids. CDR1 and CDR2 (germline): DFQATT, SNEGSKA (reference sequence). CDR3 protein: CSGLLRDRSYGYTF. The CDR3, as DNA: TGCAGTGGTCTACTCCGGGACAGGTCCTATGGCTACACCTTC.

V and J are TRBV6-5 and TRBJ2-7; TRBD2 is a possible D gene (6 bases). Germline V CDR1 and CDR2: MNHEY, SVGAGI. Deletions cut 0 bases from V and 2 bases from J, with 14 bases between. The length of the CDR3 is 16 residues. CDR3: CASSYSSTREAYEQYF. Here the CDR3 DNA reads TGTGCCAGCAGTTACTCGTCGACTAGAGAAGCCTACGAGCAGTACTTC.

The chain has TRBV14 and TRBJ2-1, with unresolved D. V was clipped by 3 bases and J by 7 bases, with 10 bases between them. This CDR3 contains 13 residues. Per the germline V gene, CDR1 is SGHDN and CDR2 is FVKESK. The CDR3 DNA follows: TGTGCCAGCAGCCAGCTACTGGGAAATGAGCAGTTCTTC. This encodes CASSQLLGNEQFF.

This clonotype showed up just a few times. The chain combines TRBV6-2 or TRBV6-3 with TRBJ2-1; 8 nucleotides match TRBD2. The germline V gene encodes CDR1 MNHEY and CDR2 SVGEGT. The CDR3 has 14 amino acids. V trimming: 7 bases; J trimming: 6 bases; junction bases outside the gene matches: 8. The CDR3: CASIGGGRFNEQFF. In nucleotides, the CDR3 is TGTGCCAGCATCGGGGGCGGGAGGTTCAATGAGCAGTTCTTC.

The V call is TRBV10-3, the J call TRBJ2-7; D is unclear. V lost 0 bases to trimming and J lost 4 bases, with 4 bases between them. Germline CDR1 and CDR2: ENHRY and SYGVKD. The CDR3 totals 12 residues. In nucleotides, the CDR3 is TGTGCCATCAGTGAGTCTCGGTACGAGCAGTACTTC. Residues: CAISESRYEQYF.

This clonotype was counted a few times. V and J are TRBV14 and TRBJ2-7; 9 bases match TRBD1. CDR3 size: 11 residues. Germline trimming cut 7 bases from V and 11 bases from J; bases unmatched to any gene: 6. Germline V gives CDR1 SGHDN, CDR2 FVKESK. In DNA, the CDR3 is TGTGCCAGCACCCGGGACAGGGATAAGTACTTC. Its protein is CASTRDRDKYF.

V gene TRBV6-2 or TRBV6-3 combines with J gene TRBJ2-1, with TRBD2 matching 7 bases. Germline V gene data show CDR1 as MNHEY and CDR2 as SVGEGT. V shed 7 bases and J 9 bases; nucleotides not matched to a gene: 9. The CDR3 spans 13 residues. CDR3 DNA: TGTGCCAGCACCTCAATTTCTAGCGGTGAGCAGTTCTTC. The encoded protein is CASTSISSGEQFF.

This clonotype was picked up a small number of times. The V gene is TRBV5-5, the J gene TRBJ2-5; a possible D gene is TRBD2 (5 bases). V lost 4 bases, J lost 4 bases, and 20 bases lay in between. Germline V CDR1 and CDR2: SGHKS, YYEKEE (reference sequence). The CDR3 contains 16 residues. The CDR3 sequence is CASSPWAGLDGETQYF. The CDR3 nucleotides are TGTGCCAGCAGCCCCTGGGCGGGTCTTGATGGAGAGACCCAGTACTTC. The variable domain in full, completed from reference TRBV5-5 and TRBJ2-5, reads DAGVTQSPTHLIKTRGQQVTLRCSPISGHKSVSWYQQVLGQGPQFIFQYYEKEERGRGNFPDRFSARQFPNYSSELNVNALLLGDSALYLCASSPWAGLDGETQYFGPGTRLLVL.

This chain joins TRBV29-1 and TRBJ1-1, with no clear D. The CDR3 loop spans 11 amino acids. From germline, CDR1 is SQVTM and CDR2 ANQGSEA. V gave up 7 bases and J gave up 5 bases, with 11 bases separating them. The chain's CDR3 is CSANRGTEAFF. DNA for the CDR3: TGCAGCGCTAACCGGGGTACTGAAGCTTTCTTT.

The genes are TRBV2 and TRBJ2-7, with D uncertain. The V gene's germline CDR1 is SNHLY and CDR2 FYNNEI. The V and J ends lost 6 bases and 7 bases respectively, with 22 bases between them. This CDR3 has 15 residues. The CDR3 coding sequence is TGTGCCAGCAGCTTCGGGTCCCCCGGCTATTATGAGCAGTACTTC. Amino acid sequence: CASSFGSPGYYEQYF.

The V and J genes are TRBV6-2 or TRBV6-3 and TRBJ2-1; the D gene is possibly TRBD2 (6 bases). CDR1 and CDR2 from the germline V gene are MNHEY and SVGEGT. Trimming removed 6 bases from V and 15 bases from J, with 15 bases in between. The CDR3 is made up of 11 amino acids. CDR3: CASSQGTAAFF. CDR3 bases: TGTGCCAGCAGCCAAGGGACTGCCGCGTTCTTC.

This clonotype appeared once. The chain recombines TRBV5-1 with TRBJ2-5; a possible D gene is TRBD1 (5 bases). CDR1 is SGHRS, CDR2 YFSETQ, per germline. V lost 6 bases, J lost 5 bases, and 17 bases lay in between. The CDR3 loop spans 14 amino acids. The CDR3 region is CASTRAAVGETQYF. CDR3 in DNA: TGCGCCAGCACCAGGGCGGCGGTTGGGGAGACCCAGTACTTC.

This clonotype came up a few times. This chain uses TRBV15 with TRBJ2-2; tentative D call: TRBD2 (5 bases). Germline CDR1 and CDR2: LNHNV and YYDKDF (reference sequence). V was clipped by 4 bases and J by 0 bases, with 9 bases between them. There are 15 residues in the CDR3. The DNA of the CDR3 is TGTGCCACCAGCATGGACTTAGCGAACACCGGGGAGCTGTTTTTT. Protein sequence: CATSMDLANTGELFF.

The chain recombines TRBV7-3 with TRBJ1-1; D unclear. The CDR3 is made up of 14 amino acids. V lost 3 bases and J lost 3, with 11 bases in between. CDR1 SGHTA and CDR2 FQGTGA come from the germline V gene. The CDR3 DNA is TGTGCCAGCAGCTTTGACGGGAGGTACACTGAAGCTTTCTTT. Amino acids: CASSFDGRYTEAFF.

A few counts support this clonotype. The genes are TRBV7-2 and TRBJ2-7; TRBD2 is a possible D gene (6 bases). V dropped 5 bases and J dropped 1 base, with 12 bases sitting between them. The CDR3 runs to 14 residues. Germline CDR1 SGHTA, CDR2 FQGNSA. CDR3 in amino acids: CASSALRGSYEQYF. DNA for the CDR3: TGTGCCAGCAGCGCTCTTCGGGGGTCCTACGAGCAGTACTTC.